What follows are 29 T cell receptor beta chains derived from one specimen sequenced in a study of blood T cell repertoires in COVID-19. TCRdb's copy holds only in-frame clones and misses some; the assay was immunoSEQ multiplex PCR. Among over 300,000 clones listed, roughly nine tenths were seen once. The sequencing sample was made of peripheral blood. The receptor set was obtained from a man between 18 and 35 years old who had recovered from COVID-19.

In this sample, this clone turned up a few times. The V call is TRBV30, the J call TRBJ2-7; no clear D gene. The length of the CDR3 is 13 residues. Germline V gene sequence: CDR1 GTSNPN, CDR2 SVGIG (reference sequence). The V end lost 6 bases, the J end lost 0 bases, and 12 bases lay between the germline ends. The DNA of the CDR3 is TGTGCCTGTAGACTGAGGAGCTCCTACGAGCAGTACTTC. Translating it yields CACRLRSSYEQYF.

The CDR3 DNA follows: TGTGCCAGCAACCAGGGTTACACTGAAGCTTTCTTT. Translating it yields CASNQGYTEAFF. This chain uses TRBV2 with TRBJ1-1, with TRBD1 as a possible D gene (5 bases). Trimming cost V 7 bases and J 3 bases, with 9 bases left between them. Germline values: CDR1 SNHLY, CDR2 FYNNEI. This CDR3 is 12 amino acids long.

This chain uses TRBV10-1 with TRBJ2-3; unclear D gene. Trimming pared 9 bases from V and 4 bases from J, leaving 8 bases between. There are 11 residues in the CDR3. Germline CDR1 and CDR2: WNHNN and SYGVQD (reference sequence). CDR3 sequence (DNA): TGCGCCAGGATTCTACCAGATACGCAGTATTTT. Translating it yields CARILPDTQYF.

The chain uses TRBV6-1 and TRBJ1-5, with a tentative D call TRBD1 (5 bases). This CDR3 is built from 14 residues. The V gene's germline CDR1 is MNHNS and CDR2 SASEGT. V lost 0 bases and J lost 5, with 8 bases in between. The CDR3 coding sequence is TGTGCCAGCAGTGAAGCCGGGGGGTATCAGCCCCAGCATTTT. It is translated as CASSEAGGYQPQHF.

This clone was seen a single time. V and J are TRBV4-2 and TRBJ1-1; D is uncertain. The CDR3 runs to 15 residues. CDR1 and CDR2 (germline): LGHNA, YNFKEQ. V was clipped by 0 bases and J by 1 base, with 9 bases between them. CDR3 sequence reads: CASSQEVNKNTEAFF. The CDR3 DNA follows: TGTGCCAGCAGCCAAGAGGTAAACAAGAACACTGAAGCTTTCTTT.

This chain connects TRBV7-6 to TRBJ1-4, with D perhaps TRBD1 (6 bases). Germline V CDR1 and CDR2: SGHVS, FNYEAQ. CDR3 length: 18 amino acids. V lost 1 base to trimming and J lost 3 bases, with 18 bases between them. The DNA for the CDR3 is TGTGCCAGCAGCTTAGATGACCGACAGGTTAGGGCTAATGAAAAACTGTTTTTT. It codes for CASSLDDRQVRANEKLFF.

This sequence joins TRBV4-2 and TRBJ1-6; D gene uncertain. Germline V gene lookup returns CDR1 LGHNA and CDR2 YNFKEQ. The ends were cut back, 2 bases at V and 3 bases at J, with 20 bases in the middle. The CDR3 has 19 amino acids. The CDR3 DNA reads TGTGCCAGCAGCCAACAGGAGACGGGGAGAGTTGGCTATAATTCACCCCTCCACTTT. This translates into CASSQQETGRVGYNSPLHF.

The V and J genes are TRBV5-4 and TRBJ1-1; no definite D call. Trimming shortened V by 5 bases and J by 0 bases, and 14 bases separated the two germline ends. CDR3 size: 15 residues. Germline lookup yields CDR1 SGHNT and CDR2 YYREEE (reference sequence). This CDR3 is CASRPPQDLNTEAFF. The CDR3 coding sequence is TGTGCCAGCAGACCCCCTCAGGATCTGAACACTGAAGCTTTCTTT.

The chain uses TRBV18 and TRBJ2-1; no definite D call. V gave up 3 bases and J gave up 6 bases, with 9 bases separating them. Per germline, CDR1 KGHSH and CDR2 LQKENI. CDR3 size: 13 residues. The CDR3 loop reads CASSPRQVNEQFF. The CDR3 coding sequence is TGTGCCAGCTCACCTAGGCAGGTCAATGAGCAGTTCTTC.

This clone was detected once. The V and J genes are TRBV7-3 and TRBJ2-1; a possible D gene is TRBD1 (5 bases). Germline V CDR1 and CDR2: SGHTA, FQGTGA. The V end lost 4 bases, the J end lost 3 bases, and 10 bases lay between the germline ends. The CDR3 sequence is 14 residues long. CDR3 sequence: CASSSQADYNEQFF. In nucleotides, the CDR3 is TGTGCCAGCAGCTCACAGGCAGACTACAATGAGCAGTTCTTC. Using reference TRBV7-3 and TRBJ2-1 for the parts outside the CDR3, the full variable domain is GAGVSQTPSNKVTEKGKYVELRCDPISGHTALYWYRQSLGQGPEFLIYFQGTGAADDSGLPNDRFFAVRPEGSVSTLKIQRTERGDSAVYLCASSSQADYNEQFFGPGTRLTVL.

The CDR3 loop is CASSQAWSLSANVLTF. The CDR3 coding sequence is TGTGCCAGCAGCCAAGCTTGGAGCCTCTCGGCCAACGTCCTGACTTTC. The V call is TRBV3-1 (or the pseudogene TRBV3-2), the J call TRBJ2-6; D ambiguous. Trimming took off 1 base at V and 6 bases at J, with 13 bases between the two ends. Germline V gives CDR1 LGHDT, CDR2 YNNKEL (reference sequence). The CDR3 is made up of 16 amino acids.

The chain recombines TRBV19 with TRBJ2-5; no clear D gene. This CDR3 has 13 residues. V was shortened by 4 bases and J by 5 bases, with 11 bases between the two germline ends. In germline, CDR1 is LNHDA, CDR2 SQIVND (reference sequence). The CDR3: CASSTLLQETQYF. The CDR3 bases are TGTGCCAGTAGTACTCTCCTCCAGGAGACCCAGTACTTC.

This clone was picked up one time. This CDR3 reads CASSINLGTRAHEQYF. The CDR3, as DNA: TGTGCCAGTAGTATAAACCTCGGGACAAGGGCCCACGAGCAGTACTTC. The V gene is TRBV19, the J gene TRBJ2-7, with TRBD1 as a possible D gene (6 bases). Trimming pared 2 bases from V and 5 bases from J, leaving 19 bases between. Germline V CDR1 and CDR2: LNHDA, SQIVND (reference sequence). The CDR3 is 16 residues long.

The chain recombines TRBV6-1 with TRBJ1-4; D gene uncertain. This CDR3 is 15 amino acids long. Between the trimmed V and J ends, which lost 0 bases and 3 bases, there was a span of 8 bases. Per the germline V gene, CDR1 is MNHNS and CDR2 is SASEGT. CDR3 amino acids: CASSEAWGANEKLFF. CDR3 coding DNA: TGTGCCAGCAGTGAAGCCTGGGGAGCTAATGAAAAACTGTTTTTT.

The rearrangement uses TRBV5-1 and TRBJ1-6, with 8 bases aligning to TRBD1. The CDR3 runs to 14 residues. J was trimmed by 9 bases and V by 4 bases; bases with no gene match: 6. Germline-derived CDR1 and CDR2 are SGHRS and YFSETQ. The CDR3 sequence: CASSPDREASPLHF. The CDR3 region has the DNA TGCGCCAGCAGCCCGGACAGGGAGGCTTCACCCCTCCACTTT.

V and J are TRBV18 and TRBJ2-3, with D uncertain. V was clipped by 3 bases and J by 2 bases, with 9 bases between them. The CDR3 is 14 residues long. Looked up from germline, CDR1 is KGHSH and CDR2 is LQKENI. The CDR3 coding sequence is TGTGCCAGCTCACCGACGACAACCACAGATACGCAGTATTTT. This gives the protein CASSPTTTTDTQYF. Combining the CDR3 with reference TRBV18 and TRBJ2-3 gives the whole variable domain NAGVMQNPRHLVRRRGQEARLRCSPMKGHSHVYWYRQLPEEGLKFMVYLQKENIIDESGMPKERFSAEFPKEGPSILRIQQVVRGDSAAYFCASSPTTTTDTQYFGPGTRLTVL.

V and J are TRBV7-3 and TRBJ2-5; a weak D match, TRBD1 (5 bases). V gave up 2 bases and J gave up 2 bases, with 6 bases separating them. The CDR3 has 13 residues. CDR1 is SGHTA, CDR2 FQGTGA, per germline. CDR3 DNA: TGTGCCAGCAGCTTAGACAGACAAGAGACCCAGTACTTC. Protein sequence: CASSLDRQETQYF.

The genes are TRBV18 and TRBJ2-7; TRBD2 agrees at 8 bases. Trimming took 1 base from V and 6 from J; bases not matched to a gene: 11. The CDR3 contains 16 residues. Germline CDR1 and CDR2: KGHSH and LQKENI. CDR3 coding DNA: TGTGCCAGCTCACCACTGAGCGCGGGGGGTAGCGGCGAGCAGTACTTC. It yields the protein CASSPLSAGGSGEQYF.

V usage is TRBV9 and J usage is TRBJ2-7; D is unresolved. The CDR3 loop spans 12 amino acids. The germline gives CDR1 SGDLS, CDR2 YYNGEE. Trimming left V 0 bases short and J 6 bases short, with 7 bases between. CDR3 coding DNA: TGTGCCAGCAGCGTAGGTCCGGGCGAGCAGTACTTC. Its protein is CASSVGPGEQYF.

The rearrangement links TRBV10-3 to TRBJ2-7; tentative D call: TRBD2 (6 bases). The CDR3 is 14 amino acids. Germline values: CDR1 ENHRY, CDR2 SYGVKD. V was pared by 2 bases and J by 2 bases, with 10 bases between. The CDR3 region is CAISEIWGAYEQYF. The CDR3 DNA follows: TGTGCCATCAGTGAGATTTGGGGGGCCTACGAGCAGTACTTC.

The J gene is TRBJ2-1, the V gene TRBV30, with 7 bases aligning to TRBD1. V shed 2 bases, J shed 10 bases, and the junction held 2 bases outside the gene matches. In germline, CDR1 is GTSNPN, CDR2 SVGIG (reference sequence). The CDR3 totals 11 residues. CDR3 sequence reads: CAWSPTGEQFF. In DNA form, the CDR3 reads TGTGCCTGGAGTCCGACAGGGGAGCAGTTCTTC.

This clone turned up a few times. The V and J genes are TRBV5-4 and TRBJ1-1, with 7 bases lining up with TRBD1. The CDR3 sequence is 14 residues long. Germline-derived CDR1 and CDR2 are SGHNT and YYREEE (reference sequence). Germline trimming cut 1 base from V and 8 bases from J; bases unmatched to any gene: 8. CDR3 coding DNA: TGTGCCAGCAGCTTGCAGGCAGGGACAGACGAAGCTTTCTTT. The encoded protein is CASSLQAGTDEAFF.

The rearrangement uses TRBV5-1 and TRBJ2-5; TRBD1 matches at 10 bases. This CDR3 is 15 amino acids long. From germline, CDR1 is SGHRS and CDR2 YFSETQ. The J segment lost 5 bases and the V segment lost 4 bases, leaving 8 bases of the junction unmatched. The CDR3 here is CASSVTGGGWETQYF. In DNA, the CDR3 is TGCGCCAGCAGCGTGACAGGGGGCGGTTGGGAGACCCAGTACTTC.

CDR3 in amino acids: CASSPTGAVSGELFF. The CDR3 nucleotides read TGTGCCAGCAGCCCGACAGGGGCTGTTTCCGGGGAGCTGTTTTTT. The genes are TRBV7-3 and TRBJ2-2, with TRBD1 matching 8 bases. V was clipped by 5 bases and J by 6 bases; unmatched bases: 8. CDR3 size: 15 residues. Germline CDR1 SGHTA, CDR2 FQGTGA.

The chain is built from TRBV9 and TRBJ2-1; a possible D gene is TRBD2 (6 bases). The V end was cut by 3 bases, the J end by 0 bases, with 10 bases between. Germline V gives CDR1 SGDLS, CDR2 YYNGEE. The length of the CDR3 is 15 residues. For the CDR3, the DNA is TGTGCCAGCAGCGGAACGACTAGCTCCTACAATGAGCAGTTCTTC. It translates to CASSGTTSSYNEQFF.

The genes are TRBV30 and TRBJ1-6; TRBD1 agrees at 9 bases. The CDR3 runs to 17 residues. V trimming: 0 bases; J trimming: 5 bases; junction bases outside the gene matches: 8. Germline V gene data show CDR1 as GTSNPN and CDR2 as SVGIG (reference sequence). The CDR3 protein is CAWSVHSRQGDNSPLHF. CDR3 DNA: TGTGCCTGGAGTGTCCATTCCAGACAGGGGGATAATTCACCCCTCCACTTT.

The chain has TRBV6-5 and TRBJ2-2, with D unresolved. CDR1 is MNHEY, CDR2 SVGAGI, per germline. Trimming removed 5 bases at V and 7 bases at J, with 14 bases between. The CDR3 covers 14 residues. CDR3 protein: CASSPVSRYGELFF. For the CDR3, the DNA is TGTGCCAGCAGTCCCGTATCGCGCTACGGGGAGCTGTTTTTT.

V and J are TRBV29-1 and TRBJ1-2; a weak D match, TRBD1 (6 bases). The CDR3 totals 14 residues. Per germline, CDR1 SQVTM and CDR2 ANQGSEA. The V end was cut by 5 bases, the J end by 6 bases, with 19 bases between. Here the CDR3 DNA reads TGCAGCGTTCCCAGACCTAACAGGGTGGATGGCTACACCTTC. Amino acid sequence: CSVPRPNRVDGYTF.

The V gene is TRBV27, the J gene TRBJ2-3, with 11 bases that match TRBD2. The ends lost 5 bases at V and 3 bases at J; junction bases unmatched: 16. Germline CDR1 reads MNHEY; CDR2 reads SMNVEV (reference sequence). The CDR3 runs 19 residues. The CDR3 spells CASSPGLGVAGGPTDTQYF. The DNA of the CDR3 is TGTGCCAGCAGTCCCGGGCTGGGGGTAGCGGGAGGGCCAACAGATACGCAGTATTTT.